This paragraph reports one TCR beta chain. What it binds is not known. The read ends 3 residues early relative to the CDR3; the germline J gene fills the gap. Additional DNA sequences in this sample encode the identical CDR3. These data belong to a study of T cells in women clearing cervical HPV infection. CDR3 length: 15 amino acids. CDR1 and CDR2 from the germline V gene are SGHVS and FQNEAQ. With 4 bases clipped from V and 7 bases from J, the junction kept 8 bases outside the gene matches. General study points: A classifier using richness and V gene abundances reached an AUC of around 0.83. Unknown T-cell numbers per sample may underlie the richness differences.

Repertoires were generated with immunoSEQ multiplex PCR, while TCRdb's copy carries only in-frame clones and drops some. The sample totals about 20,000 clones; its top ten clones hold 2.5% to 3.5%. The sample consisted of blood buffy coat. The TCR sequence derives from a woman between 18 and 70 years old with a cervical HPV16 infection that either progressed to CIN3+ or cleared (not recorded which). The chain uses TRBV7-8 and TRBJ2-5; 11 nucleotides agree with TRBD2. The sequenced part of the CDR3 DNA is TGTGCCAGCAGCTCCTTAGCGGGGGGGCTCGGGACC. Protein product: CASSSLAGGLGT. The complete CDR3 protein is CASSSLAGGLGTQYF.